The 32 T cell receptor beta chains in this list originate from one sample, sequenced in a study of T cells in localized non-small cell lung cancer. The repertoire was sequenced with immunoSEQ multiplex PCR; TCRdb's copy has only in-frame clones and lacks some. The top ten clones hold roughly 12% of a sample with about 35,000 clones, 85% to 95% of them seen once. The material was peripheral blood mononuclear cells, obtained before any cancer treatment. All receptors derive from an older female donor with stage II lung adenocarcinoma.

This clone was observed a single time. CDR3 coding DNA: TGTGCCAGCAGTGAAGGGGGGGCTAGAGCAGCAAGCTCCTATAATTCACCCCTCCACTTT. This gives the protein CASSEGGARAASSYNSPLHF. The V and J genes are TRBV6-1 and TRBJ1-6; perhaps TRBD1 as D (6 bases). The CDR3 totals 20 residues. Germline-derived CDR1 and CDR2 are MNHNS and SASEGT. V gave up 1 base and J gave up 0 bases, with 19 bases separating them.

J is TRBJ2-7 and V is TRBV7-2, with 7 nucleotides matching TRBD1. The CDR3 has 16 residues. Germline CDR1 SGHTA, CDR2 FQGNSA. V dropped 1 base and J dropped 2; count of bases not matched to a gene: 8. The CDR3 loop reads CASSLGQTGKTYEQYF. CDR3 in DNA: TGTGCCAGCAGCTTAGGTCAGACAGGGAAAACCTACGAGCAGTACTTC. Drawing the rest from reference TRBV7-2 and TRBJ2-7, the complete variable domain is GAGVSQSPSNKVTEKGKDVELRCDPISGHTALYWYRQSLGQGLEFLIYFQGNSAPDKSGLPSDRFSAERTGGSVSTLTIQRTQQEDSAVYLCASSLGQTGKTYEQYFGPGTRLTVT.

This CDR3 is CASSLDPSGRLNTGELFF. CDR3 nucleotide sequence: TGTGCCAGCAGCTTAGATCCCAGCGGGAGGTTAAACACCGGGGAGCTGTTTTTT. The V gene is TRBV11-2, the J gene TRBJ2-2, with TRBD2 identical over 9 bases. Unmatched junction bases numbered 7, after V lost 0 bases and J lost 2 bases. This CDR3 has 18 amino acids. Germline loops: CDR1 SGHAT, CDR2 FQNNGV.

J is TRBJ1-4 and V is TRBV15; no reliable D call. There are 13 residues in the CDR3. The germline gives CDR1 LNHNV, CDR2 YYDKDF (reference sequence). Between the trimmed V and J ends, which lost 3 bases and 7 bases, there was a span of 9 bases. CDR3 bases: TGTGCCACCAGCAGGGCATTCGGTGAAAAACTGTTTTTT. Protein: CATSRAFGEKLFF.

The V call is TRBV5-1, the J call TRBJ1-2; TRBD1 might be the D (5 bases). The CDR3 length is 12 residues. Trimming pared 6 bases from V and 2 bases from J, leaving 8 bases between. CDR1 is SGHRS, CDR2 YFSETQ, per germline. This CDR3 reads CASKEGNYGYTF. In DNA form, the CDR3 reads TGCGCCAGCAAGGAGGGGAACTATGGCTACACCTTC.

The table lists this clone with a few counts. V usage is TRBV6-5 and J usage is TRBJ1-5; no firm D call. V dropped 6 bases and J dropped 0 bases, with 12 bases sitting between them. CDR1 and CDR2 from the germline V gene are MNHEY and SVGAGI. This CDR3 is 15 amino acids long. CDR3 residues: CASRLDGNSNQPQHF. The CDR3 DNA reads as TGTGCCAGCAGATTGGACGGCAATAGCAATCAGCCCCAGCATTTT.

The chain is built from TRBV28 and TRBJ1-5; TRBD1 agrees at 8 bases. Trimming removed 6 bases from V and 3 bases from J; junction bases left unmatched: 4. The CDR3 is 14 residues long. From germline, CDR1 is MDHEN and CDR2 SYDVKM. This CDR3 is CASRGDRPNQPQHF. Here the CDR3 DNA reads TGTGCCAGCAGGGGGGACAGGCCCAATCAGCCCCAGCATTTT. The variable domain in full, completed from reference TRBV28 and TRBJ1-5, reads DVKVTQSSRYLVKRTGEKVFLECVQDMDHENMFWYRQDPGLGLRLIYFSYDVKMKEKGDIPEGYSVSREKKERFSLILESASTNQTSMYLCASRGDRPNQPQHFGDGTRLSIL.

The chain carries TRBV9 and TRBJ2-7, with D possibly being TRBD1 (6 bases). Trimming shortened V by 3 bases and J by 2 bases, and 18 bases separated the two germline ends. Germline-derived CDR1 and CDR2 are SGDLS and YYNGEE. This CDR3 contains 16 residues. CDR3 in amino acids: CASSGPEGETTYEQYF. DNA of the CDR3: TGTGCCAGCAGCGGACCAGAGGGGGAGACGACCTACGAGCAGTACTTC.

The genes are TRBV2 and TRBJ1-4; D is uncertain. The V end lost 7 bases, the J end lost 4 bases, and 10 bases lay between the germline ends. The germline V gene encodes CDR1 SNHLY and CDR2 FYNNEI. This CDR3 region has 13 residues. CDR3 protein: CASKLGNNEKLFF. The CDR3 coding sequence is TGTGCCAGCAAGTTGGGAAATAATGAAAAACTGTTTTTT.

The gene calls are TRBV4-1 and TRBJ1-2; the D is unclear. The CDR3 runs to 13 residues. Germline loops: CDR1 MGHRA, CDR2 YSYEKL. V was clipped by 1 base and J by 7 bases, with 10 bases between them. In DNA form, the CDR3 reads TGCGCCAGCAGCCAAGGCGTCCTCGGTGGCTACACCTTC. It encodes CASSQGVLGGYTF.

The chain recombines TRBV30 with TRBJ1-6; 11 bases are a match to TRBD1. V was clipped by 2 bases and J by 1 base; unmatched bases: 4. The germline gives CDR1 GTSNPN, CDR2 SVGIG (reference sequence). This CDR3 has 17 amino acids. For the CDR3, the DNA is TGTGCCTGGAGTAGAGGGACAGGGGGTTCCTATAATTCACCCCTCCACTTT. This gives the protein CAWSRGTGGSYNSPLHF.

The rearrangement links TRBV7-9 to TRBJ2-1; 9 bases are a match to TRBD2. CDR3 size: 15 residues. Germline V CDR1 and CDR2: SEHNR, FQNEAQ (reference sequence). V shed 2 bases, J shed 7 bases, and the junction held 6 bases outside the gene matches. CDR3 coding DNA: TGTGCCAGCAGCTTAAGTAGCGGGGGTTCTAATGAGCAGTTCTTC. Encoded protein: CASSLSSGGSNEQFF.

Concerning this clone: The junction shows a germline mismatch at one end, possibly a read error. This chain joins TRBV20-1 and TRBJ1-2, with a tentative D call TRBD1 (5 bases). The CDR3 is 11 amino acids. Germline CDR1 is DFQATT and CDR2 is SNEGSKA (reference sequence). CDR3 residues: CSAGGRVPSAF. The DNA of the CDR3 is TGCAGTGCTGGGGGTAGGGTACCTTCGGCCTTC.

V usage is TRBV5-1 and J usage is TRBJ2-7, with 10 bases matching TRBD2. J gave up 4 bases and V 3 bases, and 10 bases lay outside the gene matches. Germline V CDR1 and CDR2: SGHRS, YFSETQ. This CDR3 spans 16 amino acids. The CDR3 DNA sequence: TGCGCCAGCAGCTCAACGTCTAGCGGGGGCGATTACGAGCAGTACTTC. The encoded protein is CASSSTSSGGDYEQYF.

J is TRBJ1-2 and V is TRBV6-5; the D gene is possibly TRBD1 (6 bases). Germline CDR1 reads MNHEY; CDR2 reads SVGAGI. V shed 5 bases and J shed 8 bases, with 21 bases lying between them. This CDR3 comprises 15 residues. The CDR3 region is CASSPRGYGGAGYTF. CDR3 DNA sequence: TGTGCCAGCAGTCCCCGGGGATACGGGGGGGCGGGCTACACCTTC.

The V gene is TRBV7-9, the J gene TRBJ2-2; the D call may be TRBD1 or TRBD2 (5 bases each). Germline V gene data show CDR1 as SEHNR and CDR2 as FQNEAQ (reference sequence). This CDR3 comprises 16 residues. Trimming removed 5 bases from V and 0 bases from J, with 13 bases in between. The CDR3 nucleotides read TGTGCCAGCAGCCCCCCCTGGGACGCGAACACCGGGGAGCTGTTTTTT. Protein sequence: CASSPPWDANTGELFF.

In DNA, the CDR3 is TGTGCCAGTAGTATGGTGCAGGGTGACTTGGGCAATGAGCAGTTCTTC. This sequence encodes CASSMVQGDLGNEQFF. The V and J genes are TRBV19 and TRBJ2-1, with D possibly being TRBD1 (5 bases). Trimming shortened V by 3 bases and J by 6 bases, and 18 bases separated the two germline ends. The CDR3 extends over 16 amino acids. Per germline, CDR1 LNHDA and CDR2 SQIVND (reference sequence). The full variable domain, rest sourced from reference TRBV19 and TRBJ2-1, is DGGITQSPKYLFRKEGQNVTLSCEQNLNHDAMYWYRQDPGQGLRLIYYSQIVNDFQKGDIAEGYSVSREKKESFPLTVTSAQKNPTAFYLCASSMVQGDLGNEQFFGPGTRLTVL.

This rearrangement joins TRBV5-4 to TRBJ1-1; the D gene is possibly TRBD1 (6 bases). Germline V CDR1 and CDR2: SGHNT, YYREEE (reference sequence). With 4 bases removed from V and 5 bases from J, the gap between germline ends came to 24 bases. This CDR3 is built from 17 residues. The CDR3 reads CASSLRIGQIVETEAFF. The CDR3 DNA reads TGTGCCAGCAGCCTCCGTATCGGACAGATAGTTGAGACTGAAGCTTTCTTT.

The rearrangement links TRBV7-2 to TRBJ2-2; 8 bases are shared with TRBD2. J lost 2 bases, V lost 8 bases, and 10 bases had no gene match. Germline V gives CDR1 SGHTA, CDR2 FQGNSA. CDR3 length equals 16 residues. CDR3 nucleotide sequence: TGTGCCAGCCCCCCCCGACTAGCGCGTAACACCGGGGAGCTGTTTTTT. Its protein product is CASPPRLARNTGELFF.

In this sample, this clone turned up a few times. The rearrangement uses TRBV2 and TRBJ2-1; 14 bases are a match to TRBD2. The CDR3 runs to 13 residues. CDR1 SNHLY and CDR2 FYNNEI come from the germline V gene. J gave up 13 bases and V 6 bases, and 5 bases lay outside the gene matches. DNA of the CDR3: TGTGCCAGCAGATCGGGACTAGCGGGAGATCAGTTCTTC. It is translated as CASRSGLAGDQFF.

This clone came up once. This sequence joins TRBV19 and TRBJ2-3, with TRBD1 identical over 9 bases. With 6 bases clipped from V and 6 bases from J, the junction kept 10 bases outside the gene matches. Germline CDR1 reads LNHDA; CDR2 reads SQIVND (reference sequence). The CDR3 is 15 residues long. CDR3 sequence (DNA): TGTGCCAGTAGACGACCGGACAGGGGAGGGGATACGCAGTATTTT. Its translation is CASRRPDRGGDTQYF.

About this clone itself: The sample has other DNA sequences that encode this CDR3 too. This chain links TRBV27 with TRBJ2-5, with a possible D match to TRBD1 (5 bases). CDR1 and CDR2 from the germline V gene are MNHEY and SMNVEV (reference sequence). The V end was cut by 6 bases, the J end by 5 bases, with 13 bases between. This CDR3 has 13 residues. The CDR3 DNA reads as TGTGCCAGCAGCAGGGTAGTCCAGGAGACCCAGTACTTC. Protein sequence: CASSRVVQETQYF.

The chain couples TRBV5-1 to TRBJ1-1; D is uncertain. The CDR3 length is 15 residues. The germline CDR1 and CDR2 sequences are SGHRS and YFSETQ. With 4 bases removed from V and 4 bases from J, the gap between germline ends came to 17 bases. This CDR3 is CASSIPLGEGTEAFF. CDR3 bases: TGCGCCAGCAGCATTCCCCTTGGCGAGGGCACTGAAGCTTTCTTT. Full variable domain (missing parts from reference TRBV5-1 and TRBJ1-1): KAGVTQTPRYLIKTRGQQVTLSCSPISGHRSVSWYQQTPGQGLQFLFEYFSETQRNKGNFPGRFSGRQFSNSRSEMNVSTLELGDSALYLCASSIPLGEGTEAFFGQGTRLTVV.

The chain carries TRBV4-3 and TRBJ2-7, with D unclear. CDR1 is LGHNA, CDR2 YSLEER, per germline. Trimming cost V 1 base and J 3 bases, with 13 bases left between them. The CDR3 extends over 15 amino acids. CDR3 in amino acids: CASSQGTGWDYEQYF. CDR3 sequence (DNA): TGCGCCAGCAGCCAAGGGACGGGCTGGGACTACGAGCAGTACTTC.

For the CDR3, the DNA is TGTGCCAGCAGTTCCATTAATAACTACGAGCAGTACTTC. Its protein is CASSSINNYEQYF. The genes are TRBV28 and TRBJ2-7; D is unclear. CDR1 is MDHEN, CDR2 SYDVKM, per germline. Trimming removed 4 bases from V and 3 bases from J, with 10 bases in between. This CDR3 has 13 amino acids. The whole variable domain, remainder taken from reference TRBV28 and TRBJ2-7, is DVKVTQSSRYLVKRTGEKVFLECVQDMDHENMFWYRQDPGLGLRLIYFSYDVKMKEKGDIPEGYSVSREKKERFSLILESASTNQTSMYLCASSSINNYEQYFGPGTRLTVT.

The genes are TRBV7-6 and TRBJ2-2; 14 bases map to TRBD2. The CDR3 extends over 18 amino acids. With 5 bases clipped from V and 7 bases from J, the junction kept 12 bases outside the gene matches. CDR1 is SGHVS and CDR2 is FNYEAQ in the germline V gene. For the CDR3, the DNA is TGTGCCAGCAGCGCCTCCGGGACTAGCGGGAGTGCGAGCGGGGAGCTGTTTTTT. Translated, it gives CASSASGTSGSASGELFF.

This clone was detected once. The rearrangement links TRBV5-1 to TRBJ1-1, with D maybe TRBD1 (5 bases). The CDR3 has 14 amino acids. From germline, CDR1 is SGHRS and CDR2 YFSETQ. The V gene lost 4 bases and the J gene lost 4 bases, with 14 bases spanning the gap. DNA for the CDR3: TGCGCCAGCAGCAAGGACAAGGGTGGCACTGAAGCTTTCTTT. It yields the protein CASSKDKGGTEAFF.

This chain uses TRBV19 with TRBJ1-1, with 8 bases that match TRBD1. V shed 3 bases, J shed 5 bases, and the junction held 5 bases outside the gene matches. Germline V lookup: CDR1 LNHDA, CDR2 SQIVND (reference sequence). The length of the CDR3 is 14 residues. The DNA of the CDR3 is TGTGCCAGTAGTATCGAGACAGGGGAGACTGAAGCTTTCTTT. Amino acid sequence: CASSIETGETEAFF.

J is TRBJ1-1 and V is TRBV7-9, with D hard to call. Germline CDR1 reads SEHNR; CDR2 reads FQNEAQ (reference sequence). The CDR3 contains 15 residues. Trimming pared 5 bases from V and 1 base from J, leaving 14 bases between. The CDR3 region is CASSPIANPNTEAFF. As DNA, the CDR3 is TGTGCCAGCAGCCCTATCGCTAACCCGAACACTGAAGCTTTCTTT.

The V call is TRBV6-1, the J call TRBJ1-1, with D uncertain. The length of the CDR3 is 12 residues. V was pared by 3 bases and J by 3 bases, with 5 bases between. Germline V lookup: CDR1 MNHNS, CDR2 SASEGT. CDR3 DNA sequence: TGTGCCAGCAGTGACCGTTACACTGAAGCTTTCTTT. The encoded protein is CASSDRYTEAFF.

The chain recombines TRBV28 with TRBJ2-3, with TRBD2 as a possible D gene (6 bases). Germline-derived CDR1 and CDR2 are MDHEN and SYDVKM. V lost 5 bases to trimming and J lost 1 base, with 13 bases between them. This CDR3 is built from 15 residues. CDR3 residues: CASSASGTRTDTQYF. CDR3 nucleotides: TGTGCCAGCAGTGCCAGTGGGACTCGCACAGATACGCAGTATTTT.

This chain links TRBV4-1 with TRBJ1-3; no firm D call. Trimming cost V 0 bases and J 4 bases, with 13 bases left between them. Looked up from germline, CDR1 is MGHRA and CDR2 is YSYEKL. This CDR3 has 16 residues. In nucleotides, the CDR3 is TGCGCCAGCAGCCAAGATTCCGCAGCCGGGGGAAACACCATATATTTT. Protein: CASSQDSAAGGNTIYF.